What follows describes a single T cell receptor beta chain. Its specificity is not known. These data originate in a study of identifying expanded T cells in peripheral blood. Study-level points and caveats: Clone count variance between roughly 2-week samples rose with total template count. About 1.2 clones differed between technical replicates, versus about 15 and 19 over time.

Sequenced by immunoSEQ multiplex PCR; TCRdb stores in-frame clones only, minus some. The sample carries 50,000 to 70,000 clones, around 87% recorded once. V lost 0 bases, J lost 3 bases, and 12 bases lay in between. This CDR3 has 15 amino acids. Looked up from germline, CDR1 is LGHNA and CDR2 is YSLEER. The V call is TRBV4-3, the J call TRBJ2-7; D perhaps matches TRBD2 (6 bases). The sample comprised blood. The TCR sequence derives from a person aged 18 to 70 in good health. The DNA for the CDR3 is TGCGCCAGCAGCCAAGATCCGGGACTCCGCTACGAGCAGTACTTC. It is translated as CASSQDPGLRYEQYF.